This TCR beta chain was identified in a study of identifying expanded T cells in peripheral blood (dated by TCRdb to between 2018 and 2021). Notes on the research overall: Technical replicates were generated by sequencing separate aliquots of the same genomic DNA pool, and four replicates were compared pairwise.

TCRbeta CDR3 regions were profiled by bias-controlled multiplex PCR amplification of genomic DNA with the immunoSEQ Assay. In the source study's methods: To quantify the absolute abundance of each unique TCRbeta CDR3 region, the sequences were collapsed and filtered. Differential abundance was assessed using a binomial (Fisher-equivalent) model and a beta-binomial model in which time-dependent variance fitted from healthy donors was added. Clones with fewer than 5 combined templates were excluded, and clones with Benjamini-Hochberg FDR below 0.01 were called differentially abundant. Beta-binomial variance was modeled as a function of total template count across the two samples using the form v = (b*log(k)+a)^2. TCRdb provides this immuneACCESS table in a form limited to in-frame rearrangements. Some clones are lacking; in checked studies, under half of them reflect an unresolved V gene, and why the rest are absent is not known. Clone size and V and J calls were adopted from that table, with D and trimming inferred from the DNA. In all, the sample holds approximately 100,000 clones, and roughly 88% of those were seen once. 4% of the sample is taken by the ten largest.

Details on this clone: The target of this receptor is not known. Per-base quality was not reported, and no clone a single base away is much larger than it.

Here is what the overall study found, with its caveats: The binomial model flagged about 1.1 differentially abundant clones between technical replicates but around 15 over around two weeks and approximately 18 over about four weeks. Variance in clone template counts between approximately two-week samples significantly increased with total template count across all healthy donors. The authors expected that over much longer intervals, such as months to years, biological variance in healthy repertoires might increase even further. Across all healthy-donor time intervals, the beta-binomial model significantly cut both the number of clones called differentially abundant and the false-positive rate.

During the collection period, no immune events, such as infections, were documented for the healthy donors. Time-dependent variance in a beta-binomial model of T-cell clone differential abundance was calibrated using healthy-donor blood repertoires as a training cohort. The training cohort comprised about ten healthy donors, 3 female and 7 male. Donor ages ranged from 29 to 64 years, with an average of 43 years. Whole blood, obtained from a commercial supplier, was collected from each healthy donor at three time points spaced roughly 14 days apart. For immunosequencing, genomic DNA was extracted from whole blood that had not been sorted. The CDR3 starts with the cysteine, ends with the phenylalanine, and has 13 residues. Only CDR3 DNA remains: 39 bases, in frame from the first base. The germline ends are 8 bases apart after V is trimmed by 2 bases and J by 4 bases. The germline V gene sets CDR1 to MNHNS and CDR2 to SASEGT.

The source material was blood. Here the chain combines TRBV6-1 and TRBJ1-1; the D gene cannot be resolved reliably. The sequence was collected from a person between 18 and 69 years old in good health. The CDR3: CASSEFAGTEAFF. The sequence in DNA is TGTGCCAGCAGTGAATTTGCCGGCACTGAAGCTTTCTTT.